This TCR beta chain was recorded in a study of T cells in Graves' hyperthyroidism and ophthalmopathy. CDR1 SNHLY and CDR2 FYNNEI come from the germline V gene. The CDR3 is 15 amino acids. V lost 9 bases, J lost 2 bases, and 19 bases lay in between. Uncontrolled infection, other autoimmune disease, pregnancy or lactation excluded patients. Every diagnosis used clinical symptoms, serum thyroxine and TRAb, thyroid ultrasound and orbital computed tomography. Amplification targeted TCR beta CDR3 regions from RNA transcripts. During a first-round RT-PCR of the TCR CDR3, the HTBI primer set was used. TCRdb reanalysed the multiplex PCR reads using MiXCR and keeps one entry per CDR3 protein. The data hold hundreds of thousands of distinct CDR3 sequences, with 30% to 40% observed a single time. Study-level points and caveats: From stable hyperthyroidism, ophthalmopathy was separated by a 13 V-J model. Most thyroid clonotypes that were expanded above 0.001 also turned up in blood.

For this clonotype: Antigen unknown.

The J gene is TRBJ2-5, the V gene TRBV2; D gene unclear. The origin of this receptor is a woman in her thirties or forties with Graves' hyperthyroidism. The sample was blood. CDR3 bases: TGTGCCAGATCCGGATCTTACACTTTACAAGAGACCCAGTACTTC. Its translation is CARSGSYTLQETQYF.